Shown below are 22 T cell receptor beta chains from a single sample sequenced in a study of blood T cell repertoires in COVID-19. Method: immunoSEQ multiplex PCR; TCRdb's copy keeps in-frame clones and lacks some. The sample records around 140,000 clones, approximately 89% being singletons. The sample comprised peripheral blood. The receptors here all came from a human donor in a cohort sampled during active COVID-19.

This chain uses TRBV6-5 with TRBJ2-7, with 11 positions matching TRBD2. The germline V gene encodes CDR1 MNHEY and CDR2 SVGAGI. This CDR3 comprises 14 residues. V shed 6 bases, J shed 5 bases, and the junction held 6 bases outside the gene matches. CDR3 region: CASRLAGGPHEQYF. The DNA for the CDR3 is TGTGCCAGCAGATTAGCGGGGGGGCCCCACGAGCAGTACTTC.

This chain links TRBV23-1 with TRBJ1-3; 12 bases are shared with TRBD1. TRBV23-1 is treated as an ORF (open reading frame) with a function not yet certain. The CDR3 extends over 19 amino acids. The junction had 15 bases not matched to a gene; V was cut back by 9 bases and J by 0 bases. The CDR3 DNA reads as TGCGCCAGTCGCGTAACCGGGACAGGGGGCCCCCTCTCTGGAAACACCATATATTTT. This translates into CASRVTGTGGPLSGNTIYF.

V and J are TRBV7-9 and TRBJ1-1; D gene uncertain. The germline V gene encodes CDR1 SEHNR and CDR2 FQNEAQ (reference sequence). This CDR3 contains 13 residues. V shed 0 bases and J shed 1 base, with 3 bases lying between them. CDR3 protein: CASSLARNTEAFF. In nucleotides, the CDR3 is TGTGCCAGCAGCTTAGCGAGGAACACTGAAGCTTTCTTT.

The chain employs TRBV19 and TRBJ1-2; the D gene is possibly TRBD1 (5 bases). The CDR3 contains 18 residues. Trimming took off 5 bases at V and 8 bases at J, with 30 bases between the two ends. Germline V gives CDR1 LNHDA, CDR2 SQIVND (reference sequence). CDR3 residues: CASSPLGEGDSLTSGYTF. The CDR3 region has the DNA TGTGCCAGTAGTCCACTAGGGGAGGGCGACTCCCTAACTAGCGGCTACACCTTC.

The J gene is TRBJ1-2, the V gene TRBV11-2; 12 bases agree with TRBD1. CDR3 size: 14 residues. J lost 8 bases, V lost 4 bases, and 5 bases had no gene match. Germline lookup yields CDR1 SGHAT and CDR2 FQNNGV. In DNA, the CDR3 is TGTGCCAGCAGCTCCCGGGACAGGGGGCAAGGCTACACCTTC. It encodes CASSSRDRGQGYTF.

The rearrangement uses TRBV9 and TRBJ1-2, with 8 bases matching TRBD1. Germline CDR1 reads SGDLS; CDR2 reads YYNGEE. The V and J ends lost 4 bases and 4 bases, in that order; junction bases with no gene match: 6. The CDR3 has 14 residues. CDR3 in amino acids: CASSRDRGGYGYTF. The DNA of the CDR3 is TGTGCCAGCAGCCGCGACAGGGGAGGCTATGGCTACACCTTC.

The chain is built from TRBV6-1 and TRBJ1-4; TRBD1 is a possible D gene (5 bases). The CDR3 consists of 14 residues. Germline CDR1 reads MNHNS; CDR2 reads SASEGT. Trimming cost V 3 bases and J 7 bases, with 12 bases left between them. CDR3 residues: CASSDSGGGEKLFF. CDR3 DNA sequence: TGTGCCAGCAGTGATTCGGGGGGAGGTGAAAAACTGTTTTTT.

The chain joins TRBV21-1 to TRBJ2-7; the table's D call, TRBD1, was not checked against the DNA. TRBV21-1 is an annotated pseudogene. This CDR3 spans 16 amino acids. The CDR3 nucleotides read TGTGCCAGCAGCCACAGACCGAGTCGAGAATCCTACGAGCAGTACTTC. Translating gives CASSHRPSRESYEQYF.

DNA for the CDR3: TGTGCCAGAAGCTTGGGAGGGCTCCCGGGACAGGGCCTCTATGGCTACACCTTC. It encodes CARSLGGLPGQGLYGYTF. This sequence joins TRBV5-3 and TRBJ1-2; 9 bases line up with TRBD1. TRBV5-3 is an open reading frame, and its role is uncertain. The CDR3 runs to 18 residues. The V gene end was trimmed by 0 bases and the J gene end by 4 bases; junction bases not matched to a gene: 13.

The genes are TRBV30 and TRBJ2-5, with D hard to call. The CDR3 extends over 13 amino acids. The V and J ends lost 0 bases and 4 bases respectively, with 9 bases between them. The germline V gene has CDR1 GTSNPN and CDR2 SVGIG (reference sequence). The CDR3 sequence: CAWSVLDRETQYF. CDR3 sequence (DNA): TGTGCCTGGAGTGTCCTAGATAGAGAGACCCAGTACTTC.

This clone showed up just once. This chain links TRBV5-5 with TRBJ2-3; D is undetermined. The CDR3 totals 15 residues. The germline gives CDR1 SGHKS, CDR2 YYEKEE (reference sequence). V lost 2 bases and J lost 0, with 10 bases in between. The CDR3 DNA reads TGTGCCAGCAGCTTATTGTATACTAGCACAGATACGCAGTATTTT. Translation: CASSLLYTSTDTQYF. Full variable domain (rest looked up from reference TRBV5-5 and TRBJ2-3): DAGVTQSPTHLIKTRGQQVTLRCSPISGHKSVSWYQQVLGQGPQFIFQYYEKEERGRGNFPDRFSARQFPNYSSELNVNALLLGDSALYLCASSLLYTSTDTQYFGPGTRLTVL.

The chain uses TRBV27 and TRBJ2-1, with 7 bases fitting TRBD1. The germline gives CDR1 MNHEY, CDR2 SMNVEV (reference sequence). Trimming at V came to 0 bases and at J to 3 bases, leaving 2 bases not matched to a gene. This CDR3 comprises 15 residues. CDR3 protein: CASSLSGTVYNEQFF. CDR3 DNA: TGTGCCAGCAGTTTATCCGGGACAGTCTACAATGAGCAGTTCTTC.

The rearrangement uses TRBV29-1 and TRBJ2-7; 8 bases fit TRBD1. Per germline, CDR1 SQVTM and CDR2 ANQGSEA. V lost 6 bases and J lost 0; bases outside the gene matches: 4. The length of the CDR3 is 13 residues. CDR3 residues: CSVETGDSYEQYF. The CDR3 DNA is TGCAGCGTCGAGACAGGGGACTCCTACGAGCAGTACTTC.

The chain employs TRBV10-2 and TRBJ1-1, with 7 bases matching TRBD1. The CDR3 consists of 14 residues. CDR1 is WSHSY and CDR2 is SAAADI in the germline V gene. V lost 3 bases to trimming and J lost 5 bases; unmatched junction nucleotides: 6. The CDR3 DNA sequence: TGCGCCAGCAGTGACTACACAGGGGCAACTGAAGCTTTCTTT. Translating it yields CASSDYTGATEAFF.

The chain links TRBV12-3 or TRBV12-4 to TRBJ1-5; TRBD1 matches at 7 bases. This CDR3 is built from 12 residues. V gave up 3 bases and J gave up 15 bases; unmatched junction bases: 8. The CDR3 protein is CASSFLRGPRHF. CDR3 DNA: TGTGCCAGCAGTTTTCTTAGGGGGCCCAGGCATTTT.

This chain uses TRBV7-9 with TRBJ2-7, with 10 bases matching TRBD1. This CDR3 is 18 amino acids long. CDR1 and CDR2 from the germline V gene are SEHNR and FQNEAQ (reference sequence). The V segment lost 2 bases and the J segment 2 bases; nucleotides outside the gene matches: 12. DNA for the CDR3: TGTGCCAGCAGCTTAAAGGGGTGGGGGACAGGGGAGACCTACGAGCAGTACTTC. Its protein is CASSLKGWGTGETYEQYF.

The chain couples TRBV30 to TRBJ1-4, with TRBD1 as a possible D gene (6 bases). CDR1 is GTSNPN and CDR2 is SVGIG in the germline V gene (reference sequence). The CDR3 has 13 amino acids. Trimming took off 2 bases at V and 6 bases at J, with 10 bases between the two ends. CDR3 amino acids: CAWSPGTYEKLFF. The CDR3 region has the DNA TGTGCCTGGAGTCCCGGGACATATGAAAAACTGTTTTTT.

The J gene is TRBJ2-5, the V gene TRBV5-6; 7 bases align to TRBD1. Germline lookup yields CDR1 SGHDT and CDR2 YYEEEE. V trimming: 0 bases; J trimming: 4 bases; junction bases outside the gene matches: 0. The CDR3 is 13 residues long. CDR3 region: CASSLGQGETQYF. The CDR3 region has the DNA TGTGCCAGCAGCTTGGGACAGGGAGAGACCCAGTACTTC.

This clone was counted a single time. The chain employs TRBV28 and TRBJ2-2, with 7 bases that match TRBD1. CDR3 size: 16 residues. J was trimmed by 3 bases and V by 4 bases; bases with no gene match: 8. Looked up from germline, CDR1 is MDHEN and CDR2 is SYDVKM. CDR3 nucleotide sequence: TGTGCCAGCAGTTCCGACAGGGAAACGTACACCGGGGAGCTGTTTTTT. Translation: CASSSDRETYTGELFF.

This clone has only a few counts. The chain carries TRBV5-6 and TRBJ2-2; TRBD1 matches 8 bases. V dropped 2 bases and J dropped 5; count of bases not matched to a gene: 8. The CDR3 is 16 amino acids. Germline CDR1 and CDR2: SGHDT and YYEEEE. CDR3 coding DNA: TGTGCCAGCAGCTTACGACAGGGGCGAGGAACCGGGGAGCTGTTTTTT. It is translated as CASSLRQGRGTGELFF.

The V call is TRBV10-1, the J call TRBJ1-2, with TRBD1 matching 10 bases. The V segment lost 6 bases and the J segment 3 bases; nucleotides outside the gene matches: 13. Per germline, CDR1 WNHNN and CDR2 SYGVQD (reference sequence). This CDR3 is built from 17 residues. The CDR3 protein is CASRAGQGVSSDYGYTF. The CDR3 bases are TGCGCCAGCAGAGCTGGACAGGGGGTGTCCTCAGACTATGGCTACACCTTC.

The V gene is TRBV4-2, the J gene TRBJ2-5, with TRBD2 identical over 8 bases. The V gene's germline CDR1 is LGHNA and CDR2 YNFKEQ. Trimming removed 1 base from V and 8 bases from J; junction bases left unmatched: 12. There are 16 residues in the CDR3. For the CDR3, the DNA is TGTGCCAGCAGCCAAGCGGCCAGCGGGGGCCCCGAAACCCAGTACTTC. This encodes CASSQAASGGPETQYF.